The 15 T cell receptor beta chains in this list originate from one sample, sequenced in a study of cytomegalovirus exposure and HLA in healthy donors. 60 Vbeta and 13 Jbeta primers were used in PCR. Measured with immunoSEQ multiplex PCR; TCRdb has only the in-frame clones, and not every one. The ten most abundant clones cover approximately 6.5% of a sample with roughly 200,000 clones. Specimen: PBMCs. The source is a young man in good health and CMV-seronegative.

This chain connects TRBV6-5 to TRBJ1-1; D is perhaps TRBD1 (6 bases). Trimming took 5 bases from V and 0 from J, leaving 13 bases between them. In germline, CDR1 is MNHEY, CDR2 SVGAGI. This CDR3 has 15 amino acids. CDR3: CASSNTPGVNTEAFF. CDR3 DNA sequence: TGTGCCAGCAGTAACACCCCAGGGGTGAACACTGAAGCTTTCTTT.

The chain links TRBV7-3 to TRBJ1-1; TRBD1 might be the D (6 bases). CDR3 length: 14 amino acids. Trimming took off 3 bases at V and 5 bases at J, with 13 bases between the two ends. Germline CDR1 is SGHTA and CDR2 is FQGTGA. CDR3 protein: CASSFGGAGTEAFF. In nucleotides, the CDR3 is TGTGCCAGCAGCTTTGGGGGGGCTGGAACTGAAGCTTTCTTT.

The chain has TRBV4-1 and TRBJ2-3; D possibly corresponds to TRBD2 (6 bases). Looked up from germline, CDR1 is MGHRA and CDR2 is YSYEKL. The CDR3 covers 15 residues. Trimming took off 0 bases at V and 1 base at J, with 8 bases between the two ends. The CDR3 reads CASSQDRRGTDTQYF. DNA of the CDR3: TGCGCCAGCAGCCAAGATCGGAGGGGCACAGATACGCAGTATTTT.

The chain recombines TRBV18 with TRBJ1-2; TRBD1 matches at 8 bases. Losses at the gene ends were 0 bases for V and 7 bases for J; bases not matched to a gene: 7. The germline V gene encodes CDR1 KGHSH and CDR2 LQKENI. The CDR3 is made up of 15 amino acids. The CDR3 DNA follows: TGTGCCAGCTCACCACCTGGGGACAGGTGGGCTGGCTACACCTTC. This gives the protein CASSPPGDRWAGYTF.

The chain has TRBV5-6 and TRBJ1-1; D perhaps matches TRBD1 (6 bases). Germline loops: CDR1 SGHDT, CDR2 YYEEEE. V dropped 4 bases and J dropped 4 bases, with 23 bases sitting between them. The CDR3 has 17 residues. As DNA, the CDR3 is TGTGCCAGCAGCCTCTGGACCACCTCCAGGGGAGTCACTGAAGCTTTCTTT. Protein product: CASSLWTTSRGVTEAFF.

The chain has TRBV7-8 and TRBJ2-7; possible D gene TRBD1, 5 bases. Trimming cost V 5 bases and J 0 bases, with 17 bases left between them. This CDR3 region has 16 residues. Germline CDR1 SGHVS, CDR2 FQNEAQ. In nucleotides, the CDR3 is TGTGCCAGCAGCAATGACAGACAAACGATCTCCTACGAGCAGTACTTC. Amino acids: CASSNDRQTISYEQYF.

The chain has TRBV18 and TRBJ2-1; TRBD2 aligns across 9 bases. This CDR3 comprises 15 residues. The germline V gene has CDR1 KGHSH and CDR2 LQKENI. The V segment lost 3 bases and the J segment 5 bases; nucleotides outside the gene matches: 5. The DNA for the CDR3 is TGTGCCAGCTCACCGGTGTCTAGCGGGAACAATGAGCAGTTCTTC. Translation: CASSPVSSGNNEQFF.

This chain uses TRBV5-1 with TRBJ1-2; TRBD1 aligns across 10 bases. This CDR3 region has 15 residues. V trimming: 4 bases; J trimming: 3 bases; junction bases outside the gene matches: 6. Germline CDR1 SGHRS, CDR2 YFSETQ. The CDR3 sequence is CASSPRTGGDYGYTF. The CDR3 DNA sequence: TGCGCCAGCAGCCCGAGGACAGGGGGAGACTATGGCTACACCTTC.

This chain joins TRBV19 and TRBJ1-5; tentative D call: TRBD1 (5 bases). V dropped 3 bases and J dropped 7 bases, with 13 bases sitting between them. Germline V lookup: CDR1 LNHDA, CDR2 SQIVND (reference sequence). This CDR3 contains 14 residues. CDR3: CASSIKGGAQPQHF. CDR3 nucleotide sequence: TGTGCCAGTAGTATCAAAGGAGGGGCCCAGCCCCAGCATTTT.

The chain carries TRBV11-3 and TRBJ1-1; D not resolved. Trimming took 6 bases from V and 11 from J, leaving 13 bases between them. This CDR3 region has 11 residues. Germline CDR1 reads SGHNT; CDR2 reads YENEEA. The CDR3 DNA is TGTGCCAGCAGTTTGCAGTCGAGGGCTTTCTTT. Its protein is CASSLQSRAFF.

The gene calls are TRBV27 and TRBJ1-6; D is undetermined. V was pared by 3 bases and J by 4 bases, with 10 bases between. The CDR3 covers 15 residues. CDR1 is MNHEY and CDR2 is SMNVEV in the germline V gene (reference sequence). The CDR3 loop reads CASSFEGLYNSPLHF. As DNA, the CDR3 is TGTGCCAGCAGTTTCGAGGGCTTGTATAATTCACCCCTCCACTTT.

J is TRBJ2-1 and V is TRBV7-9, with TRBD1 matching over 7 bases. CDR3 length: 13 amino acids. V was clipped by 5 bases and J by 3 bases; unmatched bases: 1. Looked up from germline, CDR1 is SEHNR and CDR2 is FQNEAQ (reference sequence). The CDR3 DNA reads TGTGCCAGCAGCGACAGGGACTACAATGAGCAGTTCTTC. It specifies CASSDRDYNEQFF. Full variable domain (remainder filled in from reference TRBV7-9 and TRBJ2-1): DTGVSQNPRHKITKRGQNVTFRCDPISEHNRLYWYRQTLGQGPEFLTYFQNEAQLEKSRLLSDRFSAERPKGSFSTLEIQRTEQGDSAMYLCASSDRDYNEQFFGPGTRLTVL.

This chain uses TRBV5-1 with TRBJ2-3; 9 bases line up with TRBD2. CDR1 is SGHRS, CDR2 YFSETQ, per germline. V lost 5 bases and J lost 3; bases outside the gene matches: 7. CDR3 length: 15 residues. CDR3 sequence: CASRRFSGSTDTQYF. DNA of the CDR3: TGCGCCAGCAGAAGATTTAGCGGGAGTACAGATACGCAGTATTTT.

This sequence joins TRBV7-9 and TRBJ2-2; TRBD1 matches 7 bases. J was trimmed by 0 bases and V by 5 bases; bases with no gene match: 3. CDR3 length: 15 amino acids. Germline lookup yields CDR1 SEHNR and CDR2 FQNEAQ (reference sequence). DNA of the CDR3: TGTGCCAGCAGCCGGGACAGTACGAACACCGGGGAGCTGTTTTTT. It specifies CASSRDSTNTGELFF. The whole variable domain, remainder taken from reference TRBV7-9 and TRBJ2-2, is DTGVSQNPRHKITKRGQNVTFRCDPISEHNRLYWYRQTLGQGPEFLTYFQNEAQLEKSRLLSDRFSAERPKGSFSTLEIQRTEQGDSAMYLCASSRDSTNTGELFFGEGSRLTVL.

V gene TRBV6-5 combines with J gene TRBJ1-2; perhaps TRBD1 as D (5 bases). The germline gives CDR1 MNHEY, CDR2 SVGAGI. This CDR3 comprises 14 residues. The ends were cut back, 6 bases at V and 0 bases at J, with 11 bases in the middle. The CDR3 bases are TGTGCCAGCAGCGACAGCAATTCTAACTATGGCTACACCTTC. It specifies CASSDSNSNYGYTF.